Reported below is one TCR beta chain. Its antigen is unidentified. This sample was included in a study of T cells after posttransplantation cyclophosphamide. Study-wide points: Later blood repertoires were often dominated by clones from the donor CD8+ memory compartment. Recipient CMV seropositivity and CMV reactivation strongly tracked TRB clonality. TRB overlap between skin or GI tissue T cells and blood was limited.

Cells defined as naive were viable CD3+CD4+ or CD3+CD8+ and CCR7+CD45RA+CD45RO-CD95-CD27+CD28+. On the day of bone marrow donation, the related graft donor provided peripheral blood. Germline assignment: CDR1 SGHVS and CDR2 FNYEAQ. CDR3 length: 13 amino acids. Trimming removed 8 bases from V and 5 bases from J; junction bases left unmatched: 3. TCRdb's table, derived via immunoSEQ multiplex PCR, lists solely in-frame clones and lacks some. This repertoire shows some 20,000 clones, 95% to 98% found once; its top ten account for 0.15% to 0.2%. Material: naive CD4+ T cells sorted from PBMCs. The sequence came from a man between 35 and 55 years old in good health, CMV-negative, and a related stem cell transplant donor. The chain combines TRBV7-6 with TRBJ2-5, with 12 bases fitting TRBD2. The CDR3 is CASLGLAGETQYF. The DNA of the CDR3 is TGTGCCAGCCTTGGACTAGCGGGGGAGACCCAGTACTTC.